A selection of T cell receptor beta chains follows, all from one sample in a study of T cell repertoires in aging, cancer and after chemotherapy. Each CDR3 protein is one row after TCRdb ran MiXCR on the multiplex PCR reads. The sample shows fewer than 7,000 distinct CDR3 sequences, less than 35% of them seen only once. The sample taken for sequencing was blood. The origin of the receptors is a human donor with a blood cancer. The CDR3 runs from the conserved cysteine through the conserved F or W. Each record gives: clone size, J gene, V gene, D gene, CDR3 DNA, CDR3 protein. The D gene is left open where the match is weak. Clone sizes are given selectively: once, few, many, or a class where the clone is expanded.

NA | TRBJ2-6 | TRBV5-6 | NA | TGTGCCAGCAGTTCAGGCCCCCAGCCTGGGGCCAACGTCCTGACTTTC | CASSSGPQPGANVLTF
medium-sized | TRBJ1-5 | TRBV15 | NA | TGTGCCACCAGCAGAGATGGTAGCAATCAGCCCCAGCATTTT | CATSRDGSNQPQHF
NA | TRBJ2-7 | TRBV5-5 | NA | TGTGCCAGCAGCTTGATAACGGATTCCTACGAGCAGTACTTC | CASSLITDSYEQYF
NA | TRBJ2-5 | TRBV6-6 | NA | TGTGCCAGCAGTTCACCACGGGGGCAGGAGACCCAGTACTTC | CASSSPRGQETQYF
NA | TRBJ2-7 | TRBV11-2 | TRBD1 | TGTGCCAGCAGCTTAGTCGGCAGGGGGCTCGAGCAGTACTTC | CASSLVGRGLEQYF
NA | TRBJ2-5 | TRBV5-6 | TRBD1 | TGCGCCAGCAGCCAACCACCTGGACAGGGGGCGTTTTGGGGAGAGACCCAGTACTTC | CASSQPPGQGAFWGETQYF
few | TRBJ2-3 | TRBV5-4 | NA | TGTGCCAGCAGCTTCTCCACAGATACGCAGTATTTT | CASSFSTDTQYF
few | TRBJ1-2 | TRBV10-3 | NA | TGTGCCACGTTGCAGGGATTTAACTATGGCTACACCTTC | CATLQGFNYGYTF
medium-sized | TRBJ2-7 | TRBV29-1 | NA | TGCAGCGTTGAAGATTACGAGCAGTACTTC | CSVEDYEQYF
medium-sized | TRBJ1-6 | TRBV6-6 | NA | TGTGCCAGCAGTTACTCGATGTCCGGGCCCCAGGCTTCACCCCTCCACTTT | CASSYSMSGPQASPLHF
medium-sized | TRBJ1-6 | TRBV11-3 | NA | TGTGCCAGCAGCTCTAGAGTGGGGAGCTCACCCCTCCACTTT | CASSSRVGSSPLHF
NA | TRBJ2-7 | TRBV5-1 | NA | TGCGCCAGCAGCTTCGAGGGGGTGGTCTCCTACGAGCAGTACTTC | CASSFEGVVSYEQYF
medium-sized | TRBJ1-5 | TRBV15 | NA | TGTGCCACCAGCAGGGACAGTCCCTATAGCAATCAGCCCCAGCATTTT | CATSRDSPYSNQPQHF
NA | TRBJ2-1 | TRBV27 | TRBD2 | TGTGCCAGCAGAAACCTCCTAGCGGGAGTTAATGAGCAGTTCTTC | CASRNLLAGVNEQFF
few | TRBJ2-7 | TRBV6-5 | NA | TGTGCCAGCAGTTACGGCGGAGGGGGATTCTCCTACGAGCAGTACTTC | CASSYGGGGFSYEQYF
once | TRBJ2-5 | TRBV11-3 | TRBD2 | TGTGCCAGCAGCTTATGGGGCGGGGGGAGCCAAGAGACCCAGTACTTC | CASSLWGGGSQETQYF
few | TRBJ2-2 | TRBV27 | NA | TGTGCCAGCAGTGGGACATCGAACACCGGGGAGCTGTTTTTT | CASSGTSNTGELFF
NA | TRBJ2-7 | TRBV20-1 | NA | TGCAGTGCTACCAGTGGGACAAATAGCGTCTACGAGCAGTACTTC | CSATSGTNSVYEQYF
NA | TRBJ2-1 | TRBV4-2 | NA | TGCGCCAGCAGCCAAGATGAAAAGAAGCAGTTCTTC | CASSQDEKKQFF
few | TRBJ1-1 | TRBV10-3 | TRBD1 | TGTGCCATCAGGGGCAGGGGGTCGGGAAACACTGAAGCTTTCTTT | CAIRGRGSGNTEAFF
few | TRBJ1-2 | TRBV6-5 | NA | TGTGCCAGCAAAACCGGCGGCTTCTTTAACTATGGCTACACCTTC | CASKTGGFFNYGYTF
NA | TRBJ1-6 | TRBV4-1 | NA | TGCGCCAGCAGCCAAGATTTGGGGAGGGCCTTCGAGGGGTTGTCCTATAATTCACCCCTCCACTTT | CASSQDLGRAFEGLSYNSPLHF
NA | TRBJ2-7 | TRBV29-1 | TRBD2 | TGCAGCGTTAGAGCGGGAGGGCCGTACGAGCAGTACTTC | CSVRAGGPYEQYF
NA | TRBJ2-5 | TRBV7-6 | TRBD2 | TGTGCCAGCAGCTTAGGGCTAGCGGGTAACCAAGAGACCCAGTACTTC | CASSLGLAGNQETQYF
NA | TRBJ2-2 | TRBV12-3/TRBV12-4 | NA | TGTGCCAGCAGTTTGCAGACCGGGGAGCTGTTTTTT | CASSLQTGELFF
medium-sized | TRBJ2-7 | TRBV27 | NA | TGTGCCAGCAGTCCAGGGACGCCTTCGAAGCAGTACTTC | CASSPGTPSKQYF